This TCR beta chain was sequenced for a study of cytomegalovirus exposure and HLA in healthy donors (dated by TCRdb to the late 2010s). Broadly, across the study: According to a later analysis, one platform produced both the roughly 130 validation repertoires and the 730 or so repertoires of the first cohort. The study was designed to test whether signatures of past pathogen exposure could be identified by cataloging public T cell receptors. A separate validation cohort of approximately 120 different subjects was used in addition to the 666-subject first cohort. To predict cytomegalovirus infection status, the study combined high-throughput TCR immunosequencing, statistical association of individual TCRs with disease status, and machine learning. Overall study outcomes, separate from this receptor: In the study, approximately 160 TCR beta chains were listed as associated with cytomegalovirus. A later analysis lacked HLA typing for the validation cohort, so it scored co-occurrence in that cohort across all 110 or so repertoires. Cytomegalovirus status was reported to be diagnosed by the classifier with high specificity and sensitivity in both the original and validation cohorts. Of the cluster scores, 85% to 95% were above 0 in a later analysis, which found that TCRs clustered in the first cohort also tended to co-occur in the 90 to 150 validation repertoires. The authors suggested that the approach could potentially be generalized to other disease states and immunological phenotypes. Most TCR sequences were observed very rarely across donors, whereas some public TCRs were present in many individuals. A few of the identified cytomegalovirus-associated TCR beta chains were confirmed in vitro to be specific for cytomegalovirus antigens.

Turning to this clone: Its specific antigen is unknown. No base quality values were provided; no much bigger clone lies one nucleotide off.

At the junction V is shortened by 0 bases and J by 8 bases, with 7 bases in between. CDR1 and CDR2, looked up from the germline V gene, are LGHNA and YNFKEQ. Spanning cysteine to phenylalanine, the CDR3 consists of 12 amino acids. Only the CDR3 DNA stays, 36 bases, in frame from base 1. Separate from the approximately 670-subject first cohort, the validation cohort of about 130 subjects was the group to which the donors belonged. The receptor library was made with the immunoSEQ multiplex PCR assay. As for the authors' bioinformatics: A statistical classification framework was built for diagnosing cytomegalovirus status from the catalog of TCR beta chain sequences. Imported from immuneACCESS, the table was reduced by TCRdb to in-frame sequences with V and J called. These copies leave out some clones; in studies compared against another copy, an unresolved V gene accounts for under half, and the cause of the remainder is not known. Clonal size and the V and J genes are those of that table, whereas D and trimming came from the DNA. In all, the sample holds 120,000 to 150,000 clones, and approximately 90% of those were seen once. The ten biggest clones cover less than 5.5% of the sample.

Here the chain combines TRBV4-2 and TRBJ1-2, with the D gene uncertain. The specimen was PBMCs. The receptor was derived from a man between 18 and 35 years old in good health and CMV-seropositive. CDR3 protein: CASSQDREGYTF. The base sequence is TGTGCCAGCAGCCAAGATCGAGAGGGCTACACCTTC.